One and the same sample provided the 15 T cell receptor beta chains below, sequenced in a study of blood T cell repertoires in COVID-19. Measured with immunoSEQ multiplex PCR; TCRdb has only the in-frame clones, and not every one. The sample lists about 200,000 clones; 70% to 90% were seen once. The sequencing input was peripheral blood. The source is a man aged 55-75 years with acute or convalescent COVID-19.

V is TRBV2 and J is TRBJ2-1; the D gene is possibly TRBD1 (5 bases). The CDR3 totals 13 residues. Trimming pared 4 bases from V and 6 bases from J, leaving 10 bases between. Germline CDR1 reads SNHLY; CDR2 reads FYNNEI. The CDR3 sequence: CASSGQRFNEQFF. CDR3 nucleotides: TGTGCCAGCAGTGGACAGAGGTTCAATGAGCAGTTCTTC.

V gene TRBV5-1 combines with J gene TRBJ2-7; a possible D gene is TRBD1 (6 bases). Germline CDR1 SGHRS, CDR2 YFSETQ. V gave up 0 bases and J gave up 3 bases, with 16 bases separating them. This CDR3 comprises 16 residues. CDR3 bases: TGCGCCAGCAGCTTGGATCCAGGACAGCGCGGCTACGAGCAGTACTTC. Protein: CASSLDPGQRGYEQYF.

The chain couples TRBV5-5 to TRBJ2-5, with 11 bases identical to TRBD1. The V segment lost 6 bases and the J segment 5 bases; nucleotides outside the gene matches: 12. Germline CDR1 SGHKS, CDR2 YYEKEE (reference sequence). The length of the CDR3 is 16 residues. CDR3 residues: CASTWGDRGIRETQYF. The CDR3 DNA reads TGTGCCAGCACTTGGGGGGACAGGGGGATTCGGGAGACCCAGTACTTC. Filled out from reference TRBV5-5 and TRBJ2-5, the complete variable domain reads DAGVTQSPTHLIKTRGQQVTLRCSPISGHKSVSWYQQVLGQGPQFIFQYYEKEERGRGNFPDRFSARQFPNYSSELNVNALLLGDSALYLCASTWGDRGIRETQYFGPGTRLLVL.

The V call is TRBV19, the J call TRBJ2-7; 7 bases agree with TRBD1. V was pared by 4 bases and J by 12 bases, with 15 bases of the junction left unmatched. CDR1 is LNHDA and CDR2 is SQIVND in the germline V gene (reference sequence). The CDR3 is 14 residues long. The CDR3 is CASSTKGASTPLYF. CDR3 bases: TGTGCCAGTAGTACCAAGGGGGCCAGTACCCCATTGTACTTC.

This clone showed up just a few times. The chain uses TRBV5-1 and TRBJ1-2, with 7 positions matching TRBD1. The V and J ends lost 0 bases and 7 bases, in that order; junction bases with no gene match: 3. Germline V lookup: CDR1 SGHRS, CDR2 YFSETQ. CDR3 size: 13 residues. The CDR3 coding sequence is TGCGCCAGCAGCTTGGCAGGGGGTTCTGGCTACACCTTC. Its translation is CASSLAGGSGYTF.

The J gene is TRBJ1-6, the V gene TRBV7-9; D gene ambiguous. Germline CDR1 is SEHNR and CDR2 is FQNEAQ (reference sequence). V was shortened by 5 bases and J by 7 bases, with 9 bases between the two germline ends. The CDR3 contains 13 residues. CDR3 nucleotides: TGTGCCAGCAGCCCAGCGGGGAATTCACCCCTCCACTTT. It codes for CASSPAGNSPLHF.

The rearrangement uses TRBV30 and TRBJ1-5, with D unclear. Trimming cost V 2 bases and J 8 bases, with 13 bases left between them. CDR1 is GTSNPN and CDR2 is SVGIG in the germline V gene (reference sequence). The CDR3 contains 13 residues. CDR3 protein: CAWSSESREPQHF. DNA of the CDR3: TGTGCCTGGAGTTCTGAGTCGAGAGAGCCCCAGCATTTT.

V is TRBV5-8 and J is TRBJ1-2; D uncertain. The CDR3 is 17 amino acids. Deletions cut 4 bases from V and 0 bases from J, with 19 bases between. Germline CDR1 SGHTS, CDR2 YDEGEE. The DNA for the CDR3 is TGTGCCAGCAGCCGGTATCCGACCGACTATTCTAACTATGGCTACACCTTC. Translating gives CASSRYPTDYSNYGYTF.

This chain uses TRBV5-4 with TRBJ2-3; 8 positions agree with TRBD2. From germline, CDR1 is SGHNT and CDR2 YYREEE (reference sequence). Unmatched junction bases numbered 6, after V lost 4 bases and J lost 2 bases. The CDR3 extends over 15 amino acids. CDR3 sequence (DNA): TGTGCCAGCAGCGATACTAGCGGCTACACAGATACGCAGTATTTT. Translated: CASSDTSGYTDTQYF.

This chain connects TRBV6-5 to TRBJ1-1, with D tentatively TRBD1 (5 bases). V gave up 7 bases and J gave up 4 bases, with 16 bases separating them. Looked up from germline, CDR1 is MNHEY and CDR2 is SVGAGI. This CDR3 comprises 14 residues. The CDR3 DNA is TGTGCCAGCACCCGAAGGGAGGGACCCACTGAAGCTTTCTTT. It codes for CASTRREGPTEAFF.

The genes are TRBV14 and TRBJ1-1; 10 bases match TRBD1. This CDR3 has 16 residues. Germline V gene data show CDR1 as SGHDN and CDR2 as FVKESK. With 0 bases clipped from V and 3 bases from J, the junction kept 4 bases outside the gene matches. The CDR3 DNA is TGTGCCAGCAGCCAAGACCCGGGACAGGGGCACACTGAAGCTTTCTTT. It translates to CASSQDPGQGHTEAFF.

The chain combines TRBV19 with TRBJ1-5; TRBD1 matches at 9 bases. The CDR3 consists of 15 residues. Per the germline V gene, CDR1 is LNHDA and CDR2 is SQIVND (reference sequence). V gave up 2 bases and J gave up 11 bases; unmatched junction bases: 10. The chain's CDR3 is CASSIFDRGVLAQHF. CDR3 DNA sequence: TGTGCCAGTAGTATATTCGACAGGGGGGTTTTGGCCCAGCATTTT.

This chain uses TRBV3-1 (or the pseudogene TRBV3-2) with TRBJ2-3, with a tentative D call TRBD2 (5 bases). The CDR3 runs to 16 residues. Trimming removed 4 bases from V and 6 bases from J, with 20 bases in between. Looked up from germline, CDR1 is LGHDT and CDR2 is YNNKEL (reference sequence). CDR3 region: CASSLTRAPPADTQYF. The CDR3 nucleotides are TGTGCCAGCAGCCTCACGCGGGCCCCTCCAGCGGATACGCAGTATTTT.

J is TRBJ2-7 and V is TRBV7-7; the match to TRBD2 covers 9 bases. Losses at the gene ends were 2 bases for V and 6 bases for J; bases not matched to a gene: 5. The CDR3 totals 14 residues. Germline CDR1 reads SSHAT; CDR2 reads FNYEAQ (reference sequence). The CDR3 reads CASSLLAGNGEQYF. CDR3 in DNA: TGTGCCAGCAGCTTACTAGCGGGGAATGGCGAGCAGTACTTC.

The rearrangement uses TRBV4-2 and TRBJ2-7, with D possibly being TRBD2 (6 bases). CDR1 LGHNA and CDR2 YNFKEQ come from the germline V gene. V was clipped by 10 bases and J by 3 bases, with 10 bases between them. The CDR3 is made up of 11 amino acids. The CDR3 is CATHSGYEQYF. In DNA, the CDR3 is TGTGCCACACATAGCGGCTACGAGCAGTACTTC.